The clone carrying this T cell receptor beta chain has only one observation. V lost 5 bases, J lost 4 bases, and 7 bases stayed unmatched. The CDR3 is 15 residues long. From germline, CDR1 is MNHEY and CDR2 SVGAGI. A multiplex PCR was run with 60 Vbeta primers and 13 Jbeta primers. TCRdb's table, derived via immunoSEQ multiplex PCR, lists solely in-frame clones and lacks some. Of 100,000 to 150,000 clones listed, 83% are singletons. This sample is drawn from a study of cytomegalovirus exposure and HLA in healthy donors. Sequencing was carried out using PBMCs. The genes are TRBV6-5 and TRBJ2-1, with 8 bases identical to TRBD2. This clonotype was sampled from a woman between 40 and 50 years old in good health and CMV-seropositive. CDR3 DNA sequence: TGTGCCAGCAGTCCCGGACTAGCTTTGTACAATGAGCAGTTCTTC. Translated, it gives CASSPGLALYNEQFF.